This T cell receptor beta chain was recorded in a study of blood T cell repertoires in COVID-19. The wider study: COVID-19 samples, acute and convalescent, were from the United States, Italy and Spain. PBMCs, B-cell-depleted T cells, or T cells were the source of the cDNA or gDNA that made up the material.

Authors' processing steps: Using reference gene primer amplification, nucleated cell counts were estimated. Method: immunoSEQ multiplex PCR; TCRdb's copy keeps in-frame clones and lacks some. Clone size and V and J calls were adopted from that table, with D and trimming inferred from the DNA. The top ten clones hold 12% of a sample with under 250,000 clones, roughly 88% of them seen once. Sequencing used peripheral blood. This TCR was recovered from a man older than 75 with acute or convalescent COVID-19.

The CDR3 here is CASSSGFNTGELFF. Here the CDR3 DNA reads TGTGCCAGCAGTTCCGGGTTTAACACCGGGGAGCTGTTTTTT. The V gene is TRBV7-3, the J gene TRBJ2-2; the D is unclear. Germline-derived CDR1 and CDR2 are SGHTA and FQGTGA. V lost 6 bases and J 2 bases, leaving 10 bases between the germline ends. The CDR3 spans 14 residues. The full variable domain, with the rest looked up from reference TRBV7-3 and TRBJ2-2, is GAGVSQTPSNKVTEKGKYVELRCDPISGHTALYWYRQSLGQGPEFLIYFQGTGAADDSGLPNDRFFAVRPEGSVSTLKIQRTERGDSAVYLCASSSGFNTGELFFGEGSRLTVL.